A selection of T cell receptor beta chains follows, all from one sample in a study of blood T cell repertoires in COVID-19. Clones were read by immunoSEQ multiplex PCR, and TCRdb kept only the in-frame ones, dropping some. There are roughly 220,000 clones in the sample; roughly 88% occur only once, and about 15% lies in the top ten. The sample was PBMCs or T cells enriched from blood (not recorded which). These receptors all stem from a woman aged 45-65 years with acute COVID-19. Both conserved end residues are part of each CDR3. The order of the fields is V gene, CDR3 protein.

TRBV7-9	CASSPQLWGGTYEQYF
TRBV5-1	CASSFTLTGPLSYEQYF
TRBV24-1	CATSDPSGSGETQYF
TRBV28	CASRRLGSSWQFF
TRBV19	CASSPHSWTDNEQFF
TRBV9	CASSVDLAGGPQPLDNEQFF
TRBV28	CASRLNSLADYEQYF
TRBV7-2	CASSLAVALDTQYF
TRBV27	CASSLAGTATYGYTF
TRBV5-1	CASSLQAGVTTDTQYF
TRBV7-9	CASSLEGYRINNEQFF
TRBV7-2	CASSLSGPYKGNQPQHF
TRBV4-1	CASSQAGGTVNTEAFF
TRBV27	CATADSQHTEAFF
TRBV7-2	CASSLPHSGNTIYF
TRBV9	CASSVAAYNEQFF
TRBV27	CASNRSGRSYEQYF
TRBV27	CASSLSPGRGTDTQYF
TRBV9	CASSDRDRSYNEQFF
TRBV2	CASSETGGAVNQPQHF
TRBV19	CASSPQQGKGSYEQYF
TRBV7-9	CAVEVGQRAFF
TRBV7-2	CASSLNSADTQYF
TRBV7-3	CASSLTPVEVFSEAFF
TRBV2	CASVPTGGNTEAFF
TRBV7-3	CASSSSPLATNTGELFF
TRBV20-1	CSASLGVAGNYEQYF
TRBV7-2	CASSSRRGRGGVHGYTF
TRBV7-2	CASSQSRAGPNEKLFF
TRBV24-1	CATSTGRYGYTF
TRBV7-2	CASSLVQGTEAFF
TRBV30	CAWSPLAGRYEQYF
TRBV27	CASSLARTGIGYTF
TRBV4-3	CASSQDGAGNQPQHF
TRBV5-5	CASSSQGDYGYTF
TRBV7-2	CASSLEPSSGRGRDTQYF
TRBV6-5	CASRPREGRETQYF
TRBV9	CASSPVRTSGSSVQYF
TRBV19	CASSSRDSKGYTF
TRBV7-2	CASSLIGDTRSYEQYF
TRBV6-5	CASSYSVGTYSYEQYF